What follows are 9 T cell receptor beta chains derived from one specimen sequenced in a study of OX40 agonist ivuxolimab in advanced cancers. The assay was immunoSEQ multiplex PCR, and TCRdb's table has in-frame clones only and misses some. The sample includes more than 100,000 clones, 80% to 90% of them seen just once. The starting material was CD4+ or CD8+ T cells sorted from blood, obtained in a trial of the OX40 agonist ivuxolimab. Receptor source: an adult with an advanced solid tumor such as melanoma, head and neck, liver or kidney cancer.

A remark on this clone: The sample has other DNA sequences that encode this CDR3 too. V is TRBV29-1 and J is TRBJ2-7; possible D gene TRBD1, 5 bases. The CDR3 has 13 amino acids. V was trimmed by 3 bases and J by 1 base, leaving 10 bases between them. Germline V gene sequence: CDR1 SQVTM, CDR2 ANQGSEA. The CDR3 reads CSVENPGSYEQYF. For the CDR3, the DNA is TGCAGCGTTGAGAACCCAGGGTCCTACGAGCAGTACTTC.

This chain uses TRBV11-2 with TRBJ2-5; D remains ambiguous. The CDR3 runs to 11 residues. The V and J ends lost 1 base and 4 bases respectively, with 1 base between them. CDR1 is SGHAT, CDR2 FQNNGV, per germline. The DNA for the CDR3 is TGTGCCAGCAGCTTAGGAGAGACCCAGTACTTC. It specifies CASSLGETQYF.

The genes are TRBV18 and TRBJ1-3, with D unresolved. Germline CDR1 reads KGHSH; CDR2 reads LQKENI. V lost 3 bases, J lost 0 bases, and 9 bases lay in between. CDR3 length: 15 amino acids. The CDR3 bases are TGTGCCAGCTCACCTGAACAATCCTCTGGAAACACCATATATTTT. Residues: CASSPEQSSGNTIYF. The whole variable domain, remainder taken from reference TRBV18 and TRBJ1-3, is NAGVMQNPRHLVRRRGQEARLRCSPMKGHSHVYWYRQLPEEGLKFMVYLQKENIIDESGMPKERFSAEFPKEGPSILRIQQVVRGDSAAYFCASSPEQSSGNTIYFGEGSWLTVV.

The J gene is TRBJ1-5, the V gene TRBV6-5; 7 bases are a match to TRBD1. V shed 6 bases and J 0 bases; nucleotides not matched to a gene: 5. The CDR3 consists of 15 residues. The germline CDR1 and CDR2 sequences are MNHEY and SVGAGI. This CDR3 reads CASSSTGISNQPQHF. The CDR3, as DNA: TGTGCCAGCAGCTCGACAGGGATTAGCAATCAGCCCCAGCATTTT.

The rearrangement uses TRBV5-6 and TRBJ2-6; no definite D call. CDR1 SGHDT and CDR2 YYEEEE come from the germline V gene. The CDR3 length is 14 residues. Trimming removed 0 bases at V and 0 bases at J, with 1 base between. CDR3 protein: CASSLASGANVLTF. The DNA for the CDR3 is TGTGCCAGCAGCTTGGCCTCTGGGGCCAACGTCCTGACTTTC.

This clone is a singleton in its sample. The chain employs TRBV29-1 and TRBJ2-3, with unresolved D. V shed 7 bases and J shed 0 bases, with 17 bases lying between them. CDR3 length: 15 residues. Germline-derived CDR1 and CDR2 are SQVTM and ANQGSEA. The CDR3 region is CSAESQPFSTDTQYF. The CDR3 nucleotides read TGCAGCGCCGAATCTCAGCCGTTTAGCACAGATACGCAGTATTTT.

V usage is TRBV29-1 and J usage is TRBJ2-5, with a possible D match to TRBD1 (5 bases). Trimming pared 6 bases from V and 5 bases from J, leaving 16 bases between. The CDR3 runs to 13 residues. The germline V gene encodes CDR1 SQVTM and CDR2 ANQGSEA. Written as DNA, the CDR3 is TGCAGCGTGGGCGGTGGGGCTGGGGAGACCCAGTACTTC. Encoded protein: CSVGGGAGETQYF.

The gene calls are TRBV5-1 and TRBJ2-7, with a tentative D call TRBD1 (6 bases). V gave up 4 bases and J gave up 5 bases, with 19 bases separating them. Germline V CDR1 and CDR2: SGHRS, YFSETQ. This CDR3 is 15 amino acids long. CDR3 nucleotides: TGCGCCAGCAGCACCGCCCAACAGGGAACAAACGAGCAGTACTTC. Amino acids: CASSTAQQGTNEQYF.

V and J are TRBV28 and TRBJ2-7; D is undetermined. Germline V lookup: CDR1 MDHEN, CDR2 SYDVKM. Trimming pared 5 bases from V and 6 bases from J, leaving 14 bases between. The CDR3 length is 13 residues. The CDR3 protein is CASSPLYGGEQYF. In DNA form, the CDR3 reads TGTGCCAGCAGTCCACTATACGGTGGCGAGCAGTACTTC.